This entry describes one T cell receptor (beta chain). The antigen is undetermined. This sample is drawn from a study of Tregs in tolerant kidney transplant recipients. Findings of the study overall: Validation in larger populations is needed because few patients were studied.

V was shortened by 5 bases and J by 2 bases, with 13 bases between the two germline ends. This CDR3 has 14 residues. CDR1 and CDR2 (germline): SGHVS, FNYEAQ. TCRdb's table, derived via immunoSEQ multiplex PCR, lists solely in-frame clones and lacks some. The sample lists about 59,000 clones; 65% to 85% were seen once. This sequence joins TRBV7-6 and TRBJ2-7; D tentatively reads TRBD1 or TRBD2 (6 bases each). The source material was CD4+ T cells from blood. This TCR was recovered from a human donor in good health. The CDR3 nucleotides read TGTGCCAGCAGCCGCGGGACATCCGCCTACGAGCAGTACTTC. Translated: CASSRGTSAYEQYF.